This TCR beta chain was identified during a study of blood T cell repertoires in COVID-19. TCRdb's copy holds only in-frame clones and misses some; the assay was immunoSEQ multiplex PCR. This table holds tens of thousands of clones, about 83% found once. This clone was seen a single time. This clonotype originated in a man aged 65-85 years with COVID-19, enrolled during active disease. Sequencing was performed on peripheral blood.

CDR3 in amino acids: CSVVGQGSWGYTF. The CDR3 DNA is TGCAGCGTCGTGGGACAGGGAAGCTGGGGCTACACCTTC. V and J are TRBV29-1 and TRBJ1-2, with 9 bases lining up with TRBD1. The CDR3 is made up of 13 amino acids. J was trimmed by 8 bases and V by 6 bases; bases with no gene match: 10. Germline CDR1 reads SQVTM; CDR2 reads ANQGSEA.